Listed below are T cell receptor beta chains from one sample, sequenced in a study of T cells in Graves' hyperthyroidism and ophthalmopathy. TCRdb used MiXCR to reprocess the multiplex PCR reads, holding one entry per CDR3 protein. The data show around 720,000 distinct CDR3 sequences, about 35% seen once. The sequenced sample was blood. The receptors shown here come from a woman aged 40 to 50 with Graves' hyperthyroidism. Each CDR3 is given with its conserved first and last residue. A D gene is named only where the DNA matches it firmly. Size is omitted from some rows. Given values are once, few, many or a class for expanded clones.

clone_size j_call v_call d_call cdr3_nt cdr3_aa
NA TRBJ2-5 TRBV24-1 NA TGTGCCAGCTCACCACCCACCCCGATCGGAGAGACCCAGTACTTC CASSPPTPIGETQYF
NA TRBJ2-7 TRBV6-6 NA TGTGCCACCGCTGTGGGAGGCTCCTACGAGCAGTACTTC CATAVGGSYEQYF
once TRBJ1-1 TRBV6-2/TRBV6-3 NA TGTGCCAGCAGTTACTCACCGGGCGGCCACACTGAAGCTTTCTTT CASSYSPGGHTEAFF
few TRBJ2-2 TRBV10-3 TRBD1 TGTGCCATGGCGGACAGGGACGGGGAGCTGTTTTTT CAMADRDGELFF
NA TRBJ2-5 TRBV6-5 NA TGTGCCAGCAGTTACTCGTTAGGGGGGACGGTGGACCAGTACTTC CASSYSLGGTVDQYF
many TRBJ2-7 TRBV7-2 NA TGTGCCAGCAGCCTATGGGCAGAGCAGTACTTC CASSLWAEQYF
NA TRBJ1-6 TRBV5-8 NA TGTGCCAGCAGCCCCATCTTTCCGGGCTTAGGATCACCCCTCCACTTT CASSPIFPGLGSPLHF
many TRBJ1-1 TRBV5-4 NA TGTGCCAGCAGCTACGCACAGGATGGCGTGAGTTTCTTT CASSYAQDGVSFF
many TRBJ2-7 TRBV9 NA TGTGCCAGCAGCGCCGACCGGGGGGCCCACGAGCAGTACTTC CASSADRGAHEQYF
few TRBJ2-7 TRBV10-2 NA TGCGCCAGCAGTGGAGGGGTCAGAGAAGACGAGCAGTACTTC CASSGGVREDEQYF
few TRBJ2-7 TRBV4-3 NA TGCGCCAGCAGCCAAGGCCTATGGGACCCGAGCGAGCAGTACTTC CASSQGLWDPSEQYF
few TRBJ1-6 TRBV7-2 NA TGTGCCAGCAGCTTAGAGCGGGGGGTCCTGAATTCACCCCTCCACTTT CASSLERGVLNSPLHF
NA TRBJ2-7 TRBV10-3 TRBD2 TGTGCCATCTCAGCGGGAGGGCCGGATTACGAGCAGTACTTC CAISAGGPDYEQYF
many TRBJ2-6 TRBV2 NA TGTGCCAGCAGTGAAGGACGGGCCTCTGGGGCCAACGTCCTGACTTTC CASSEGRASGANVLTF
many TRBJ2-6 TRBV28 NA TGTGCCAGCTTCAGATCTGGGGCCAACGTCCTGACTTTC CASFRSGANVLTF
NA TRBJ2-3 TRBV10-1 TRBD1 TGCGCCAGCAGTGGGACAGGGATAGATACGCAGTATTTT CASSGTGIDTQYF
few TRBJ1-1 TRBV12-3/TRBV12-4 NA TGTGGGAACACTGAAGCTTTCTTT CGNTEAFF
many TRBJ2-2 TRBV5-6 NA TGTGCCAGCAGCTTGAGGGTCGCCGGGGAGCTGTTTTTT CASSLRVAGELFF
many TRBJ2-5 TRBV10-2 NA TGCGCCAGCAGTGAACCTCTCCCTGGGCAAGAGACCCAGTACTTC CASSEPLPGQETQYF
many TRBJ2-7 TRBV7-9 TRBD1 TGTGCCAGCAGCGGGGGGACAGGGACCTACGAGCAGTACTTC CASSGGTGTYEQYF
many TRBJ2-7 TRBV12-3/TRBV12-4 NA TGTGCCAGCAATGGAGGTAGGGAGCACGAGCAGTACTTC CASNGGREHEQYF
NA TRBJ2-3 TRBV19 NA TGTGCCAGTAGTACTACAGGGTTGGAGGCAGATACGCAGTATTTT CASSTTGLEADTQYF
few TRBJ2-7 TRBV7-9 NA TGTGCCAGCAGTTTCGGGCAGGGTGGTCGCGAGCAGTACTTC CASSFGQGGREQYF
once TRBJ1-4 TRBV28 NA TGTGCCACCTTTAATTGGGGCAAACTGTTTTTT CATFNWGKLFF
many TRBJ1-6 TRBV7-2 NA TGTGCCAGCAGCTGGGGGCCGTCGTTCCTCCACTTT CASSWGPSFLHF
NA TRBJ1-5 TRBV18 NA TGTGCCAGCTCAGAGGACAATGATCAGCCCCAGCATTTT CASSEDNDQPQHF
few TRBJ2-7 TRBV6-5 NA TGTGCCAGCAGTTACGCGGGGACAACAAGCTCCTACGAGCAGTACTTC CASSYAGTTSSYEQYF
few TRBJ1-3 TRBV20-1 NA TGCAGTGCTAGACCCCCTCCCTGGGGGTCTGGAAACACCATATATTTT CSARPPPWGSGNTIYF
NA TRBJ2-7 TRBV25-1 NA TGTGCCAGCAGGGATAAGGGTACCTACGAGCAGTACTTC CASRDKGTYEQYF
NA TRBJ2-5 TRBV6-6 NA TGTGCCAGCAGCTTCTCAGACCCGGGGCAGGGAGAGGCCCAGTACTTC CASSFSDPGQGEAQYF
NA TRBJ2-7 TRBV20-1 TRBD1 TGCAGTGCTGGTCTGACAGGGGGGGACAAGCAGTACTTC CSAGLTGGDKQYF
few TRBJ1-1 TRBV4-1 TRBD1 TGCGCCAGCCGGGACAGGGACACTGAAGCTTTCTTT CASRDRDTEAFF
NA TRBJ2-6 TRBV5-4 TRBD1 TGTGCCAGCAGCGGGCCAGGGGGCGAGACCTCTGGGGCCAACGTCCTGACTTTC CASSGPGGETSGANVLTF
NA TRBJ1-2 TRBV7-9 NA TGTGCCAGCAGCCGAGCTGTAACAGCCACTAACTATGGCTACACCTTC CASSRAVTATNYGYTF
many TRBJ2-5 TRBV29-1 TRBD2 TGCAGCGTGATAAGGGCGGATAAAGGACTAGCCGAGACCCAGTACTTC CSVIRADKGLAETQYF
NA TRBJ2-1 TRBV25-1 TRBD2 TGTGCCAGCAGTGAATTGGCTAGCGGCAATGAGCAGTTCTTC CASSELASGNEQFF